Listed here is a single T cell receptor (beta chain). These data belong to a study of blood T cell repertoires in COVID-19. Overall study: The United States, Italy and Spain were the sources of the acute and convalescent COVID-19 samples.

In the authors' methods: Quantification of nucleated cells was approximated via reference gene primer amplification. Sequencing used immunoSEQ multiplex PCR; TCRdb keeps in-frame clones, though not all of them. The V and J calls and clone size were taken over from that table, and D and trimming were inferred from the DNA. This table holds around 220,000 clones, around 91% found once. This CDR3 region has 15 residues. Germline loops: CDR1 SGHNT, CDR2 YENEEA. Between the trimmed V and J ends, which lost 5 bases and 5 bases, there was a span of 17 bases. Participants, 18 to 89 years old, spanned around 26 US areas. Cohort allocation depended upon clinical history that participants reported.

The chain links TRBV11-3 to TRBJ2-3; maybe TRBD2 (6 bases). The material sequenced was PBMCs or T cells enriched from blood (not recorded which). The sequence was collected from a man between 25 and 39 years old who had been exposed to COVID-19. CDR3 amino acids: CASSGGTFQGDTQYF. In nucleotides, the CDR3 is TGTGCCAGCAGCGGGGGGACGTTCCAAGGAGATACGCAGTATTTT.